These 28 T cell receptor beta chains came from one sample sequenced in a study of CD8+CD57+ T cells in acquired aplastic anemia. TCR beta VDJ and CDR3 profiling used genomic DNA as template. TCRdb used MiXCR to reprocess the reads, holding one entry per CDR3 protein. The profile covers 150,000 to 200,000 distinct CDR3 sequences, with around 52% appearing a single time and about 30% taken by the ten largest. Whoever was chosen for sequencing had shown CD8+CD57+ cell expansion by flow cytometry. Sequences were obtained from sorted CD4+, CD8+, or CD8+CD57+ T cells (not recorded which) from PBMCs. The origin of the receptors is a human donor with aplastic anemia.

The chain joins TRBV11-2 to TRBJ2-7; 8 positions match TRBD1. Germline V gene sequence: CDR1 SGHAT, CDR2 FQNNGV. With 4 bases clipped from V and 4 bases from J, the junction kept 6 bases outside the gene matches. CDR3 length: 14 residues. The CDR3 protein is CASSYWTGQYEQYF. CDR3 in DNA: TGTGCCAGCAGCTATTGGACAGGGCAATACGAGCAGTACTTC.

This clonotype was found a few times. The chain links TRBV24-1 to TRBJ2-1; TRBD1 agrees at 9 bases. CDR1 KGHDR and CDR2 SFDVKD come from the germline V gene. The CDR3 has 16 amino acids. V trimming: 4 bases; J trimming: 7 bases; junction bases outside the gene matches: 10. The CDR3 is CATSDRTGGSLNEQFF. The DNA for the CDR3 is TGTGCCACCAGTGACCGTACAGGGGGCAGTTTAAATGAGCAGTTCTTC.

This clonotype was detected ten times or more. This chain uses TRBV19 with TRBJ1-2; D possibly corresponds to TRBD1 (5 bases). Germline V CDR1 and CDR2: LNHDA, SQIVND (reference sequence). This CDR3 region has 12 residues. The germline V and J ends were trimmed by 8 bases and 6 bases, with 13 bases remaining between them. CDR3 DNA sequence: TGTGCCAGTGGTCAATCGGGGGATGGCTACACCTTC. Amino acid sequence: CASGQSGDGYTF.

This clonotype occurred a few times. The gene calls are TRBV10-3 and TRBJ1-2; 7 positions agree with TRBD1. CDR1 and CDR2 from the germline V gene are ENHRY and SYGVKD. The junction had 5 bases not matched to a gene; V was cut back by 2 bases and J by 2 bases. The CDR3 has 15 amino acids. This CDR3 reads CAISETVQGNYGYTF. The CDR3 DNA sequence: TGTGCCATCAGTGAGACAGTACAGGGGAACTATGGCTACACCTTC.

This clonotype has at least ten counts. This sequence joins TRBV20-1 and TRBJ2-3; 10 bases are a match to TRBD2. V lost 6 bases and J lost 10; bases outside the gene matches: 22. The CDR3 has 17 amino acids. Germline V gene sequence: CDR1 DFQATT, CDR2 SNEGSKA (reference sequence). The CDR3 spells CSAPLRGLAGVVLAQYF. In nucleotides, the CDR3 is TGCAGTGCCCCACTTCGTGGGCTAGCGGGAGTGGTTTTGGCGCAGTATTTT.

V usage is TRBV20-1 and J usage is TRBJ2-3; D remains ambiguous. V lost 0 bases to trimming and J lost 8 bases, with 9 bases between them. Per germline, CDR1 DFQATT and CDR2 SNEGSKA (reference sequence). This CDR3 has 12 amino acids. CDR3 residues: CSARDPGGTQYF. CDR3 DNA sequence: TGCAGTGCTAGAGATCCGGGCGGTACGCAGTATTTT.

This clonotype came up many times. The rearrangement joins TRBV20-1 to TRBJ2-5, with 12 bases that match TRBD2. Germline V lookup: CDR1 DFQATT, CDR2 SNEGSKA (reference sequence). The CDR3 runs 15 residues. Losses at the gene ends were 5 bases for V and 7 bases for J; bases not matched to a gene: 11. CDR3: CSAPPETSGSGTQYF. CDR3 DNA: TGCAGTGCTCCCCCCGAGACTAGCGGGAGTGGGACCCAGTACTTC.

Concerning this clonotype itself: A much larger clone is a single base away; this may be a read error. The gene calls are TRBV5-6 and TRBJ2-1; 11 nucleotides align to TRBD2. CDR1 SGHDT and CDR2 YYEEEE come from the germline V gene. CDR3 size: 15 residues. V shed 4 bases and J 5 bases; nucleotides not matched to a gene: 5. The CDR3: CASSGTSGRDNEQFF. DNA for the CDR3: TGTGCCAGCAGCGGGACTAGCGGCCGAGACAATGAGCAGTTCTTC.

The rearrangement uses TRBV5-4 and TRBJ2-7, with TRBD2 matching over 9 bases. The V segment lost 1 base and the J segment 3 bases; nucleotides outside the gene matches: 2. CDR1 and CDR2 (germline): SGHNT, YYREEE (reference sequence). This CDR3 is built from 14 residues. The CDR3 is CASSLPLAGYEQYF. DNA for the CDR3: TGTGCCAGCAGCTTGCCACTAGCGGGCTACGAGCAGTACTTC.

The chain couples TRBV5-5 to TRBJ1-6; TRBD1 matches at 7 bases. From germline, CDR1 is SGHKS and CDR2 YYEKEE (reference sequence). V dropped 4 bases and J dropped 10; count of bases not matched to a gene: 8. This CDR3 has 14 residues. CDR3 residues: CASSPTGSRSPLHF. CDR3 in DNA: TGTGCCAGCAGCCCGACAGGGTCTCGATCACCCCTCCACTTT.

The rearrangement uses TRBV18 and TRBJ1-4; 9 positions match TRBD1. The CDR3 spans 16 residues. The junction had 10 bases not matched to a gene; V was cut back by 6 bases and J by 5 bases. Germline lookup yields CDR1 KGHSH and CDR2 LQKENI. DNA of the CDR3: TGTGCCAGCTCTATGGGACAGGGCTTACAAAATGAAAAACTGTTTTTT. Its translation is CASSMGQGLQNEKLFF. Full variable domain (missing parts from reference TRBV18 and TRBJ1-4): NAGVMQNPRHLVRRRGQEARLRCSPMKGHSHVYWYRQLPEEGLKFMVYLQKENIIDESGMPKERFSAEFPKEGPSILRIQQVVRGDSAAYFCASSMGQGLQNEKLFFGSGTQLSVL.

The chain combines TRBV5-5 with TRBJ2-1; D perhaps matches TRBD1 (6 bases). This CDR3 has 13 amino acids. V gave up 7 bases and J gave up 7 bases, with 15 bases separating them. Looked up from germline, CDR1 is SGHKS and CDR2 is YYEKEE (reference sequence). The DNA for the CDR3 is TGTGCCAGCCGGCCAAAACAGGGAAATGAGCAGTTCTTC. Protein: CASRPKQGNEQFF. The entire variable domain, with the rest obtained from reference TRBV5-5 and TRBJ2-1, is as follows: DAGVTQSPTHLIKTRGQQVTLRCSPISGHKSVSWYQQVLGQGPQFIFQYYEKEERGRGNFPDRFSARQFPNYSSELNVNALLLGDSALYLCASRPKQGNEQFFGPGTRLTVL.

This clonotype was observed many times. The chain uses TRBV4-3 and TRBJ1-1; tentative D call: TRBD1 (6 bases). Germline V gives CDR1 LGHNA, CDR2 YSLEER. V dropped 0 bases and J dropped 4 bases, with 15 bases sitting between them. The CDR3 contains 16 residues. CDR3 coding DNA: TGCGCCAGCAGCCAAGATCGCGGGACACGGGCCACTGAAGCTTTCTTT. Amino acids: CASSQDRGTRATEAFF.

Only one count was recorded for this clonotype. The chain recombines TRBV19 with TRBJ2-2; tentatively, D is TRBD1 (5 bases). The ends were cut back, 4 bases at V and 7 bases at J, with 16 bases in the middle. The CDR3 is 15 residues long. Germline CDR1 reads LNHDA; CDR2 reads SQIVND (reference sequence). The CDR3 is CASSNTAGIDGELFF. The CDR3 DNA follows: TGTGCCAGTAGTAATACTGCAGGGATCGACGGGGAGCTGTTTTTT.

The chain links TRBV2 to TRBJ1-6; 9 bases map to TRBD1. The CDR3 spans 15 residues. CDR1 SNHLY and CDR2 FYNNEI come from the germline V gene. The V and J ends lost 4 bases and 8 bases, in that order; junction bases with no gene match: 6. The CDR3 bases are TGTGCCAGCAGTGCCAGGACAGGGGAGCATTCACCCCTCCACTTT. Translated, it gives CASSARTGEHSPLHF.

This clonotype was observed at least ten times. This chain connects TRBV9 to TRBJ1-3; the D gene is possibly TRBD1 (5 bases). This CDR3 is built from 14 residues. Germline V CDR1 and CDR2: SGDLS, YYNGEE. Deletions cut 7 bases from V and 0 bases from J, with 11 bases between. CDR3 nucleotides: TGTGCCAGCTCGGAGGGGTACTCTGGAAACACCATATATTTT. This sequence encodes CASSEGYSGNTIYF.

The chain uses TRBV10-3 and TRBJ1-5; D not resolved. V shed 3 bases and J shed 1 base, with 4 bases lying between them. CDR1 is ENHRY and CDR2 is SYGVKD in the germline V gene. The CDR3 totals 13 residues. CDR3 amino acids: CAISEGSNQPQHF. CDR3 DNA sequence: TGTGCCATCAGTGAAGGCAGCAATCAGCCCCAGCATTTT.

The chain combines TRBV5-1 with TRBJ1-1; D is possibly TRBD1 (5 bases). Trimming stripped 4 bases from V and 0 bases from J, with 13 bases between. This CDR3 spans 15 amino acids. Germline V CDR1 and CDR2: SGHRS, YFSETQ. In DNA form, the CDR3 reads TGCGCCAGCAGCAGAGGGACTGTGATGAACACTGAAGCTTTCTTT. The encoded protein is CASSRGTVMNTEAFF. The full variable domain, rest sourced from reference TRBV5-1 and TRBJ1-1, is KAGVTQTPRYLIKTRGQQVTLSCSPISGHRSVSWYQQTPGQGLQFLFEYFSETQRNKGNFPGRFSGRQFSNSRSEMNVSTLELGDSALYLCASSRGTVMNTEAFFGQGTRLTVV.

This clonotype was seen a few times. CDR3 DNA: TGTGCCAGCTCACCAACCGACAGGGGATGGACTGAAGCTTTCTTT. It specifies CASSPTDRGWTEAFF. J is TRBJ1-1 and V is TRBV18, with TRBD1 identical over 8 bases. Looked up from germline, CDR1 is KGHSH and CDR2 is LQKENI. Losses at the gene ends were 2 bases for V and 5 bases for J; bases not matched to a gene: 7. The CDR3 is 15 amino acids.

In nucleotides, the CDR3 is TGTGCCAGCAGGGACCACAATCAGCCCCAGCATTTT. It is translated as CASRDHNQPQHF. The chain couples TRBV24-1 to TRBJ1-5; maybe TRBD1 (5 bases). The germline CDR1 and CDR2 sequences are KGHDR and SFDVKD. The length of the CDR3 is 12 residues. V was cut by 11 bases and J by 3 bases, with 10 bases left in between.

This clonotype has at least ten counts. The rearrangement links TRBV5-5 to TRBJ1-2; D is uncertain. V lost 1 base and J 7 bases, leaving 8 bases between the germline ends. The CDR3 runs to 12 residues. Germline CDR1 SGHKS, CDR2 YYEKEE (reference sequence). CDR3 loop: CASSLQLVGYTF. The CDR3 DNA is TGTGCCAGCAGCTTGCAGTTAGTTGGCTACACCTTC. Full variable domain (remainder filled in from reference TRBV5-5 and TRBJ1-2): DAGVTQSPTHLIKTRGQQVTLRCSPISGHKSVSWYQQVLGQGPQFIFQYYEKEERGRGNFPDRFSARQFPNYSSELNVNALLLGDSALYLCASSLQLVGYTFGSGTRLTVV.

This clonotype was detected many times. The V call is TRBV19, the J call TRBJ1-1, with 11 bases lining up with TRBD1. This CDR3 is 15 amino acids long. Germline V gene sequence: CDR1 LNHDA, CDR2 SQIVND (reference sequence). The V and J ends lost 4 bases and 6 bases, in that order; junction bases with no gene match: 7. The CDR3 nucleotides read TGTGCCAGTAGTAGGATACGGACAGGGGGCTCTGAAGCTTTCTTT. Its translation: CASSRIRTGGSEAFF.

The chain has TRBV11-1 and TRBJ2-6, with TRBD1 matching over 9 bases. The junction had 10 bases not matched to a gene; V was cut back by 2 bases and J by 2 bases. The CDR3 is 19 amino acids. CDR1 SGHAT and CDR2 FQDESV come from the germline V gene (reference sequence). In DNA form, the CDR3 reads TGTGCCAGCAGCTTACCCGGGACAGGGTTTTCGCCTGGGGCCAACGTCCTGACTTTC. Translation: CASSLPGTGFSPGANVLTF.

This clonotype occurred many times. The genes are TRBV24-1 and TRBJ2-3; D might be TRBD1 (6 bases). V was clipped by 7 bases and J by 0 bases, with 13 bases between them. Germline V gives CDR1 KGHDR, CDR2 SFDVKD. The CDR3 spans 15 residues. The CDR3 DNA follows: TGTGCCACCAGCACCCCAGACAGGAGCACAGATACGCAGTATTTT. Amino acids: CATSTPDRSTDTQYF.

The table lists this clonotype with many counts. The chain employs TRBV6-4 and TRBJ2-1; 11 bases are a match to TRBD1. The CDR3 has 12 residues. The V gene end was trimmed by 9 bases and the J gene end by 6 bases; junction bases not matched to a gene: 1. Germline-derived CDR1 and CDR2 are MRHNA and SNTAGT. As DNA, the CDR3 is TGTGCCAGGGGGACAGGGGGCAATGAGCAGTTCTTC. This translates into CARGTGGNEQFF.

The rearrangement uses TRBV2 and TRBJ1-2, with 9 bases fitting TRBD1. V trimming: 7 bases; J trimming: 2 bases; junction bases outside the gene matches: 5. From germline, CDR1 is SNHLY and CDR2 FYNNEI. The CDR3 loop spans 14 amino acids. This CDR3 is CASNTGTGNYGYTF. The CDR3 DNA reads as TGTGCCAGCAATACCGGGACAGGGAACTATGGCTACACCTTC.

This clonotype was observed a few times. The CDR3 sequence: CAWSVWTGGNEQFF. The CDR3 DNA reads TGTGCCTGGAGTGTCTGGACAGGGGGCAATGAGCAGTTCTTC. The V gene is TRBV30, the J gene TRBJ2-1; 10 positions agree with TRBD1. V trimming: 0 bases; J trimming: 6 bases; junction bases outside the gene matches: 2. CDR3 length: 14 amino acids. Germline-derived CDR1 and CDR2 are GTSNPN and SVGIG (reference sequence). The full variable domain, its missing parts supplied by reference TRBV30 and TRBJ2-1, is SQTIHQWPATLVQPVGSPLSLECTVEGTSNPNLYWYRQAAGRGLQLLFYSVGIGQISSEVPQNLSASRPQDRQFILSSKKLLLSDSGFYLCAWSVWTGGNEQFFGPGTRLTVL.

The table lists this clonotype with many counts. The V and J genes are TRBV15 and TRBJ2-5; 7 positions agree with TRBD2. This CDR3 has 15 residues. Germline CDR1 LNHNV, CDR2 YYDKDF (reference sequence). V lost 4 bases to trimming and J lost 5 bases; unmatched junction nucleotides: 10. CDR3 in DNA: TGTGCCACCAGCACTGAAGCGGGATACGAGGAGACCCAGTACTTC. As protein: CATSTEAGYEETQYF.